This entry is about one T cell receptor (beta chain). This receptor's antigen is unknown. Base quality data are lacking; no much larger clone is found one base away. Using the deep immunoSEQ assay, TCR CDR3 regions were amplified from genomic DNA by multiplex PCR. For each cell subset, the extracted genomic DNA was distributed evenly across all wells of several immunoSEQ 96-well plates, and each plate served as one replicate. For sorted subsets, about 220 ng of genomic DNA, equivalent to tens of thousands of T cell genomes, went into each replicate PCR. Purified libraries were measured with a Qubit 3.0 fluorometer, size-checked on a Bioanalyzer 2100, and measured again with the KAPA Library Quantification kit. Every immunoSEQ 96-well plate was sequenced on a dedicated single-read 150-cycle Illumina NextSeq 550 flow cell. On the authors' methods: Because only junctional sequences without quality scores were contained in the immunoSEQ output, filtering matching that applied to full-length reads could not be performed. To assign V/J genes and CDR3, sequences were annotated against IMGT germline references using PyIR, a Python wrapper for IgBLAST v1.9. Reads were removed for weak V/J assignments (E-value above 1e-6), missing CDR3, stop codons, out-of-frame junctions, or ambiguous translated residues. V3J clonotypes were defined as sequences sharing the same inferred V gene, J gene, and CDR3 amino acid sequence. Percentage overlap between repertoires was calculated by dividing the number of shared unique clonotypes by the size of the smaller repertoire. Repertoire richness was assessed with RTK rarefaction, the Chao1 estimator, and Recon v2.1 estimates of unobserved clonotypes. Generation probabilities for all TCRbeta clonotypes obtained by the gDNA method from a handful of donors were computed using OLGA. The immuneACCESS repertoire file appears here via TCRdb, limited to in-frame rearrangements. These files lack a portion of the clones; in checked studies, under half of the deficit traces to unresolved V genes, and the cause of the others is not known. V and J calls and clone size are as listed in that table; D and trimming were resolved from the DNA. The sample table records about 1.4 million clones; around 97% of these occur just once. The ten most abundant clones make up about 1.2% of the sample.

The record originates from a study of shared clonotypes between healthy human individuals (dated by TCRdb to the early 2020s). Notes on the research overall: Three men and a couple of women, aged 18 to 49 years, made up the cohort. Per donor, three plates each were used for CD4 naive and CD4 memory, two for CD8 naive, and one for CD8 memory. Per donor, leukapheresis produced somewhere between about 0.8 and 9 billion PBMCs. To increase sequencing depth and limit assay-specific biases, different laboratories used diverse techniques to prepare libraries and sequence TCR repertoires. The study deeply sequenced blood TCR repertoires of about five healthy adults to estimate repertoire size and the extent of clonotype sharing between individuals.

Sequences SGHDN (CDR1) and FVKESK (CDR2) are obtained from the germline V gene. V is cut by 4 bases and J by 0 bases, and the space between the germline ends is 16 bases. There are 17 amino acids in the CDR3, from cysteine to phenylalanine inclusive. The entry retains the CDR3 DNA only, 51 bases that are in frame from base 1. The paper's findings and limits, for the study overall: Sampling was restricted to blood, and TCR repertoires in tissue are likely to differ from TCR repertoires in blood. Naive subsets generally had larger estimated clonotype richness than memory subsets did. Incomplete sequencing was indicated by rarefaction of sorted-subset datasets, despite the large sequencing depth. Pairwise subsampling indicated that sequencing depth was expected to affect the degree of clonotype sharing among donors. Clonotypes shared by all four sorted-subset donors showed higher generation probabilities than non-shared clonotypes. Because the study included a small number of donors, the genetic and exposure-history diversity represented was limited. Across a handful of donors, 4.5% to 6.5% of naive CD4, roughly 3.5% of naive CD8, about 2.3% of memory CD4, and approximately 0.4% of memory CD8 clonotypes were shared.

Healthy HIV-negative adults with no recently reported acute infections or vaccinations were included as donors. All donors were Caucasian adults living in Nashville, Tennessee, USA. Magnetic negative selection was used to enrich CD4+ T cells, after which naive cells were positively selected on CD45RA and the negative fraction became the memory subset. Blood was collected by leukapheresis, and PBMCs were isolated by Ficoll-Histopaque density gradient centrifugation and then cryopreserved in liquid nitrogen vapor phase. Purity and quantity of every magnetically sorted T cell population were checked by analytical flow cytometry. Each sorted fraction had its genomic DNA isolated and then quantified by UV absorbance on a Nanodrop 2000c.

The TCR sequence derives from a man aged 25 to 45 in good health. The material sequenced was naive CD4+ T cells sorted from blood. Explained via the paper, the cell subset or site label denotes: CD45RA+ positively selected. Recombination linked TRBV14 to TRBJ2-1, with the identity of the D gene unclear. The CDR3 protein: CASSPRWLQDSYNEQFF. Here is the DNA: TGTGCCAGCAGCCCCCGATGGCTGCAGGACTCCTACAATGAGCAGTTCTTC.